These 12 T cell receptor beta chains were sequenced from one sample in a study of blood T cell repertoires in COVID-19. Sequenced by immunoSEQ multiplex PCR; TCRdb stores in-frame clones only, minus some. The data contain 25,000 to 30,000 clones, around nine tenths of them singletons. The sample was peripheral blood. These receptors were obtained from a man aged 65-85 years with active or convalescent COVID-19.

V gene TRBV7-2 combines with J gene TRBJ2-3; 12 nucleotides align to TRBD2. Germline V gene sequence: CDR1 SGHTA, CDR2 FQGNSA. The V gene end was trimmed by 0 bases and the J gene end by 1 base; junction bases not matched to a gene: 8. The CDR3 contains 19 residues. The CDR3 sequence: CASSLAGLAGGPRTDTQYF. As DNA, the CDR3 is TGTGCCAGCAGCTTAGCGGGCCTAGCGGGAGGGCCGCGCACAGATACGCAGTATTTT.

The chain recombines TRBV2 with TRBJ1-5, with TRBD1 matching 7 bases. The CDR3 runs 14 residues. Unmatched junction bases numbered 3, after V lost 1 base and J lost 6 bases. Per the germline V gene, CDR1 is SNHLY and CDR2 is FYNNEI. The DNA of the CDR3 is TGTGCCAGCAGTGAAGGACAGGGAGGTCAGCCCCAGCATTTT. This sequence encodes CASSEGQGGQPQHF.

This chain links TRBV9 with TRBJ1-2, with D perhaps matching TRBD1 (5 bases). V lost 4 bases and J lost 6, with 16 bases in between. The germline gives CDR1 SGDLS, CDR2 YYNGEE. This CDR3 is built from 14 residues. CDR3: CASSPQTSTDGYTF. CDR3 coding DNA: TGTGCCAGCAGCCCCCAGACTTCGACAGATGGCTACACCTTC.

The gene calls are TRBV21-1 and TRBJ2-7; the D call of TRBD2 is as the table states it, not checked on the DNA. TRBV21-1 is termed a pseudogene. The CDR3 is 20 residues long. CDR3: CASSKCQNASWTRGVYEQYV. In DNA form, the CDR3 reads TGTGCCAGCAGCAAATGTCAGAACGCCTCCTGGACACGCGGGGTTTACGAGCAGTACGTC.

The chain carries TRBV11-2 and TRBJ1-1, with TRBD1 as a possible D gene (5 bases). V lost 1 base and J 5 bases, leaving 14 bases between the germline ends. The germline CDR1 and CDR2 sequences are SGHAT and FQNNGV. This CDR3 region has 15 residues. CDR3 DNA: TGTGCCAGCAGCTTAGGGGGGAGGTACGTTACTGAAGCTTTCTTT. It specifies CASSLGGRYVTEAFF.

The CDR3 coding sequence is TGTGCCAGCAGCCAAGGGGATAGCGGGGCCAGAGATACGCAGTATTTT. Protein: CASSQGDSGARDTQYF. The rearrangement joins TRBV9 to TRBJ2-3, with 8 bases lining up with TRBD2. The trim removed 4 bases at V and 5 bases at J, leaving 12 bases unmatched. Germline V lookup: CDR1 SGDLS, CDR2 YYNGEE. CDR3 length: 16 amino acids.

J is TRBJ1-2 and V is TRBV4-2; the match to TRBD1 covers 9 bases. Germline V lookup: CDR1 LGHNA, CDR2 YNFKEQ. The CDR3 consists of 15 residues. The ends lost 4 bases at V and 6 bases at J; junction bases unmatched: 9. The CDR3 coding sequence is TGTGCCAGCAGCCCCACGGACAGGGGCCGAGATGGCTACACCTTC. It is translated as CASSPTDRGRDGYTF.

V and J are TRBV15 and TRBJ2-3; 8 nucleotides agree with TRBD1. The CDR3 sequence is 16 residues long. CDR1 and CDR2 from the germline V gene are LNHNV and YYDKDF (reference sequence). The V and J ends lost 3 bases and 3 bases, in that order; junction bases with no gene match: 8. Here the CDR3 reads CATSRAGQGGTDTQYF. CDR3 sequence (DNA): TGTGCCACCAGCAGGGCTGGACAGGGAGGAACAGATACGCAGTATTTT.

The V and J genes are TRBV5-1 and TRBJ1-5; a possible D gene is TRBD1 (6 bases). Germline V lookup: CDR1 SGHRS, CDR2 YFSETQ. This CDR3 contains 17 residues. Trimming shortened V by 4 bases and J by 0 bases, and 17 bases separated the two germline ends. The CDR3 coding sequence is TGCGCCAGCAGCCCCGAGGGGGGGCGTAATAGCAATCAGCCCCAGCATTTT. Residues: CASSPEGGRNSNQPQHF.

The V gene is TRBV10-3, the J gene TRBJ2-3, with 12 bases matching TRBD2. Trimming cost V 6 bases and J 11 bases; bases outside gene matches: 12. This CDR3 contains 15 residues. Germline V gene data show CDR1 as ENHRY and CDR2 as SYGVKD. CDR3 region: CAISDPGLAGQRQYF. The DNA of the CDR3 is TGTGCCATCAGCGATCCGGGACTAGCGGGTCAAAGGCAGTATTTT.

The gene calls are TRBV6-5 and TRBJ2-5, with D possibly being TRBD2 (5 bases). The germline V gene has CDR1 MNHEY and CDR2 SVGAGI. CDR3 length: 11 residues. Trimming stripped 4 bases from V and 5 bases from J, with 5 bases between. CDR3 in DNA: TGTGCCAGCAGTTCGGGGGAGACCCAGTACTTC. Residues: CASSSGETQYF.

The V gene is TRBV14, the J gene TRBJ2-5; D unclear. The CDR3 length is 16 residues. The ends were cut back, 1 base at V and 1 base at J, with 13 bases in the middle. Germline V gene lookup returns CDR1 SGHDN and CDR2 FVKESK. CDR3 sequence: CASSQGARLFQETQYF. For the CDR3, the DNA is TGTGCCAGCAGCCAAGGAGCACGACTCTTCCAAGAGACCCAGTACTTC.